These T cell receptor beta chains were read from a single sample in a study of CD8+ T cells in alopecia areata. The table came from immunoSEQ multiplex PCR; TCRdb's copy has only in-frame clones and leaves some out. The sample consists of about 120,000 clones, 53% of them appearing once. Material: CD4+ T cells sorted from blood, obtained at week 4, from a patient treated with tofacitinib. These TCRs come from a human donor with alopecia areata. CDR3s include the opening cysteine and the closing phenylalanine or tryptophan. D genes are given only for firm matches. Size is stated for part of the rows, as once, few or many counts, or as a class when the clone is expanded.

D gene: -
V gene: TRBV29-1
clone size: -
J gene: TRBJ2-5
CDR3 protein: CSVVEGEKTQYF
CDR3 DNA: TGCAGCGTTGTCGAGGGGGAAAAGACCCAGTACTTC

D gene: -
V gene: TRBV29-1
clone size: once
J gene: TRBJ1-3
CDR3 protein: CSVKESLGRNYSGNTIYF
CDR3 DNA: TGCAGCGTTAAGGAAAGTCTGGGACGGAACTACTCTGGAAACACCATATATTTT

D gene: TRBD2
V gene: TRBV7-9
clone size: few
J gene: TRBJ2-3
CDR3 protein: CASRATSGGTQYF
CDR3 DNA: TGTGCCAGCAGGGCGACTAGCGGGGGGACGCAGTATTTT

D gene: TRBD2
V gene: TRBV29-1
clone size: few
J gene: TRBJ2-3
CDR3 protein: CSVDVAGRPGPYF
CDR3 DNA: TGCAGCGTTGACGTAGCGGGGAGACCAGGACCGTATTTT

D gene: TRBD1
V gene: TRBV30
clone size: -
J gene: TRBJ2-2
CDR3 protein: CAWAADRGNAGELFF
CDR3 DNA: TGTGCCTGGGCCGCCGACAGGGGGAACGCCGGGGAGCTGTTTTTT

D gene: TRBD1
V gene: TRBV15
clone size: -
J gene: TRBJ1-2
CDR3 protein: CATSRVDRGVGYTF
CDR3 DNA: TGTGCCACCAGCAGAGTGGACAGGGGAGTTGGCTACACCTTC

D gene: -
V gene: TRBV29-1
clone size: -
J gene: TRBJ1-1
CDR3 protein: CSVGLEAGTEAFF
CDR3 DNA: TGCAGCGTTGGGCTCGAGGCCGGTACTGAAGCTTTCTTT

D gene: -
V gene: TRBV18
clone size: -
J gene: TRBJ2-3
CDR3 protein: CASSPHPADTQYF
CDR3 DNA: TGTGCCAGCTCACCCCACCCGGCAGATACGCAGTATTTT

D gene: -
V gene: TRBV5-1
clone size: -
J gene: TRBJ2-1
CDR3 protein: CASRDIDNEQFF
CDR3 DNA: TGCGCCAGCCGGGACATAGACAATGAGCAGTTCTTC

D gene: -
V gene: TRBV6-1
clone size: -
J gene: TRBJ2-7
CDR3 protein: CASETAVGFYEQYF
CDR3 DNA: TGTGCCAGCGAGACGGCCGTGGGATTTTACGAGCAGTACTTC

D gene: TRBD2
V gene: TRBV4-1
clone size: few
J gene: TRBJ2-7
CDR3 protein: CASSQGSGTSYEQYF
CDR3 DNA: TGCGCCAGCAGCCAAGGTAGCGGGACTTCCTACGAGCAGTACTTC

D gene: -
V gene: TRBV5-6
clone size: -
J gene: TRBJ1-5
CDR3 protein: CASSLGWGYRNQPQHF
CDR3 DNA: TGTGCCAGCAGCTTGGGCTGGGGGTATCGCAATCAGCCCCAGCATTTT

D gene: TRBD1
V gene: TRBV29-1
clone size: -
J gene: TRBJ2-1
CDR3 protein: CSVEAGQGQDNEQFF
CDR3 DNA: TGCAGCGTTGAAGCCGGACAGGGGCAAGACAATGAGCAGTTCTTC

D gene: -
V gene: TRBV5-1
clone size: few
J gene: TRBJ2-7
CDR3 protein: CASSPRGAADEQYF
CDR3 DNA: TGCGCCAGCAGCCCCAGGGGCGCCGCCGACGAGCAGTACTTC

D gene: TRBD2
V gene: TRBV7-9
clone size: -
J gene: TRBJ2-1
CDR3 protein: CASSPPGLAPNEQFF
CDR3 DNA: TGTGCCAGCAGCCCTCCGGGACTAGCGCCTAATGAGCAGTTCTTC

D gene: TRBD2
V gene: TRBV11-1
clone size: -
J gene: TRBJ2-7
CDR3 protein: CASSKGLAESYEQYF
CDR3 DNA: TGTGCCAGCAGCAAAGGCCTAGCGGAAAGCTACGAGCAGTACTTC

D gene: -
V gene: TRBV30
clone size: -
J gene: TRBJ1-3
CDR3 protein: CAWRPGTSGNTIYF
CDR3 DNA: TGTGCCTGGAGGCCAGGGACATCTGGAAACACCATATATTTT

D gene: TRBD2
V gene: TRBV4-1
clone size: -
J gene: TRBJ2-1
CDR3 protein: CASSLGTSGGNEQFF
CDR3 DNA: TGCGCCAGCAGCCTAGGGACTAGCGGGGGCAATGAGCAGTTCTTC

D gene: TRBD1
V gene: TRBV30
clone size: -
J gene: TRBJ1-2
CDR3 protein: CAWSVTGDLGYTF
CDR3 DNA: TGTGCCTGGAGTGTAACAGGGGACCTTGGCTACACCTTC

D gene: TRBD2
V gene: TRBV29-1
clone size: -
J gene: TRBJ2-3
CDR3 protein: CSVEGTSADTQYF
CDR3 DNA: TGCAGCGTTGAAGGGACTAGCGCGGATACGCAGTATTTT

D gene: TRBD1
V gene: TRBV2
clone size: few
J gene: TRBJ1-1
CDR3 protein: CAGMGQMNTEAFF
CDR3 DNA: TGTGCCGGTATGGGACAGATGAACACTGAAGCTTTCTTT

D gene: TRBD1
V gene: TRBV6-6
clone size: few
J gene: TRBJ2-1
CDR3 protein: CASSYSGTGGQNEQFF
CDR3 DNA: TGTGCCAGCAGTTACTCGGGGACAGGGGGTCAGAATGAGCAGTTCTTC

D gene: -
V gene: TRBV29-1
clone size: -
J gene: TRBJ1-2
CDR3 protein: CSVETGGFNYGYTF
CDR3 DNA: TGCAGCGTTGAAACAGGAGGATTTAACTATGGCTACACCTTC

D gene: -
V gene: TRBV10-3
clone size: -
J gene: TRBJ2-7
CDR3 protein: CAISEASYEQYF
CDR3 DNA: TGTGCCATCAGTGAGGCCTCCTACGAGCAGTACTTC

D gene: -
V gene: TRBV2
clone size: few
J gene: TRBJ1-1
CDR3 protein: CASRAQGGRNTEAFF
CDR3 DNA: TGTGCCAGCAGGGCACAGGGAGGACGGAACACTGAAGCTTTCTTT

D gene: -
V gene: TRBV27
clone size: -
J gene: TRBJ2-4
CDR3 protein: CASRGVDIQYF
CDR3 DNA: TGTGCCAGCAGGGGCGTTGACATTCAGTACTTC

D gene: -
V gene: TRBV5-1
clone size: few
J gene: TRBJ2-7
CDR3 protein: CASSFQGTYEQYF
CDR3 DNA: TGCGCCAGCAGCTTCCAGGGAACCTACGAGCAGTACTTC

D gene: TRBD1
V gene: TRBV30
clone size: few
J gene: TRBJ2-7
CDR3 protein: CAWTGTGGFYEQYF
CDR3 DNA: TGTGCCTGGACCGGGACAGGGGGATTTTACGAGCAGTACTTC

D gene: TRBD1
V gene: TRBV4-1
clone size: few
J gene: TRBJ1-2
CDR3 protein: CASSQERTGGRGYTF
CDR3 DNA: TGCGCCAGCAGCCAAGAACGGACAGGGGGCCGGGGCTACACCTTC